These 3 T cell receptor beta chains were all obtained from the same sample, sequenced in a study of T-cell reconstitution after alpha-beta-depleted transplantation in children. During its preparation, the TCRbeta library received unique molecular identifiers. MiXCR, applied by TCRdb to the PCR reads, yields one record per CDR3 protein. The sample comprises 200,000 to 250,000 distinct CDR3 sequences, 11% of which are singletons, and roughly 27% rests with the top ten. The sequences come from PBMCs, collected before TCRalphabeta/CD19-depleted stem cell transplant. The receptor source for this set is a child less than two years old with acute myeloid leukemia, due to receive a stem cell transplant.

This clonotype came up many times. The chain is built from TRBV5-1 and TRBJ1-5; tentative D call: TRBD1 (5 bases). This CDR3 is built from 13 residues. Germline V lookup: CDR1 SGHRS, CDR2 YFSETQ. Trimming cost V 2 bases and J 8 bases, with 11 bases left between them. Here the CDR3 DNA reads TGCGCCAGCAGCTTAGAGGGGATGAAGCCCCAGCATTTT. Translating it yields CASSLEGMKPQHF.

In this sample, this clonotype turned up many times. The V gene is TRBV5-5, the J gene TRBJ1-1; D possibly corresponds to TRBD1 (5 bases). Germline V CDR1 and CDR2: SGHKS, YYEKEE (reference sequence). V was clipped by 4 bases and J by 2 bases, with 12 bases between them. The CDR3 length is 14 residues. CDR3 sequence (DNA): TGTGCCAGCAGCCTAGAGACAGCCAACACTGAAGCTTTCTTT. Its protein is CASSLETANTEAFF. The full variable domain, with the rest looked up from reference TRBV5-5 and TRBJ1-1, is DAGVTQSPTHLIKTRGQQVTLRCSPISGHKSVSWYQQVLGQGPQFIFQYYEKEERGRGNFPDRFSARQFPNYSSELNVNALLLGDSALYLCASSLETANTEAFFGQGTRLTVV.

This clonotype came up many times. V is TRBV7-9 and J is TRBJ2-7; TRBD1 is a possible D gene (5 bases). Deletions cut 5 bases from V and 6 bases from J, with 20 bases between. The CDR3 spans 15 residues. Germline CDR1 reads SEHNR; CDR2 reads FQNEAQ (reference sequence). CDR3: CASSPGNGRVFEQYF. CDR3 coding DNA: TGTGCCAGCAGCCCTGGCAATGGCAGGGTTTTCGAGCAGTACTTC.